This T cell receptor (beta chain) was found in a study of blood T cell repertoires in COVID-19. As for the study in general: From the United States, Italy and Spain came samples of acute and convalescent COVID-19. PBMCs, B-cell-depleted T cells, or T cells were the source of the cDNA or gDNA that made up the material.

In its sample, this clone was seen once. As originally analysed: Amplification from reference gene primers served as the basis for estimated nucleated cell counts. Libraries were prepared by immunoSEQ multiplex PCR; TCRdb keeps only in-frame clonotypes and omits some of them. V and J calls and clone size are as listed in that table; D and trimming were resolved from the DNA. The repertoire consists of 390,000 or so clones, with 80% to 90% occurring once and the leading ten covering 1.4%. The specimen sequenced was peripheral blood. The TCR originated in a woman in her twenties or thirties with active or convalescent COVID-19.

CDR3 amino acids: CASSLASGAPAAETQYF. CDR3 coding DNA: TGTGCCAGCAGCTTAGCCAGCGGGGCCCCGGCGGCAGAGACCCAGTACTTC. The genes are TRBV7-9 and TRBJ2-5; TRBD2 matches 7 bases. The length of the CDR3 is 17 residues. The V gene end was trimmed by 0 bases and the J gene end by 4 bases; junction bases not matched to a gene: 11. Germline values: CDR1 SEHNR, CDR2 FQNEAQ (reference sequence).